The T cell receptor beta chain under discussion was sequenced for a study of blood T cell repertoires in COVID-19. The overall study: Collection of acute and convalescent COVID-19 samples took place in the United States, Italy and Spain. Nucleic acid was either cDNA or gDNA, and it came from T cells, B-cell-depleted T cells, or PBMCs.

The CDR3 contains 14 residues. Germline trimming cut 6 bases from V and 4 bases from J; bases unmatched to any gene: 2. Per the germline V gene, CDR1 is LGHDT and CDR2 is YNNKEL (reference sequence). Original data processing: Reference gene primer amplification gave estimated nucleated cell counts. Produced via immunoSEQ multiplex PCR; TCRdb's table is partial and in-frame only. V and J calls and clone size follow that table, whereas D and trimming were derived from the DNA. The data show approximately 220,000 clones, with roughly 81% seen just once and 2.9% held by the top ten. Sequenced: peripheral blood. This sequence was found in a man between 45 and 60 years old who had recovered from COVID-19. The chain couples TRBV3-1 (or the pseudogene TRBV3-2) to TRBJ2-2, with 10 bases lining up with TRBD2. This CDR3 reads CASRASGSTGELFF. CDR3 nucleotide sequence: TGTGCCAGCAGGGCTAGCGGGAGCACCGGGGAGCTGTTTTTT.